This T cell receptor beta chain came from a study of T cell repertoires in cytomegalovirus infection. About the research overall: Public TCR beta signature analysis indicated the presence of both CMV infection and matching HLA type.

The CDR3 totals 14 residues. In germline, CDR1 is DFQATT, CDR2 SNEGSKA (reference sequence). With 0 bases clipped from V and 6 bases from J, the junction kept 4 bases outside the gene matches. MiXCR, applied by TCRdb to the reads, yields one record per CDR3 protein. The sample gives about 400,000 distinct CDR3 sequences, about 34% of which show up once; roughly 13% is in the top ten. Remarks on this clonotype: The antigen is not known.

The rearrangement joins TRBV20-1 to TRBJ2-1, with TRBD1 identical over 8 bases. The sequences come from cultured PBMCs, collected from culture after CMV antigen stimulation. The sequence was obtained from a human donor in good health (CMV status not recorded). Some clones in this sample may be carry-over from other donors' samples. The CDR3 DNA reads TGCAGTGCTAGAGATCAGGGGGCAAGCAATGAGCAGTTCTTC. This gives the protein CSARDQGASNEQFF.